What follows are 32 T cell receptor beta chains derived from one specimen sequenced in a study of T-cell reconstitution after alpha-beta-depleted transplantation in children. The authors prepared the TCRbeta library with unique molecular identifiers. Each CDR3 protein gets one entry after TCRdb re-called the PCR reads with MiXCR. Altogether about 230,000 distinct CDR3 sequences are present, roughly a tenth being singletons, with the ten largest covering 5% to 7%. The specimen was PBMCs from the stem cell graft donor, collected from the stem cell graft. The receptors here all came from a human donor who donated a stem cell graft to a child with acute lymphoblastic leukemia.

The table lists this clonotype with a few counts. The J gene is TRBJ1-1, the V gene TRBV3-1; 7 positions agree with TRBD1. Germline V gives CDR1 LGHDT, CDR2 YNNKEL (reference sequence). The CDR3 runs 14 residues. Trimming cost V 4 bases and J 3 bases; bases outside gene matches: 5. The CDR3 spells CASSLYRGYTEAFF. The CDR3 region has the DNA TGTGCCAGCAGCCTCTACAGGGGATACACTGAAGCTTTCTTT.

The CDR3 DNA reads as TGCGCCAGCAGCCAAGATCTGAGCAGGGGGCGGACCGGGGAGCTGTTTTTT. It codes for CASSQDLSRGRTGELFF. The V and J genes are TRBV4-3 and TRBJ2-2; 8 bases are shared with TRBD1. V lost 0 bases and J lost 5; bases outside the gene matches: 8. This CDR3 comprises 17 residues. The germline V gene encodes CDR1 LGHNA and CDR2 YSLEER.

This clonotype was detected only a few times. The chain employs TRBV27 and TRBJ1-2, with 12 bases matching TRBD1. The CDR3 consists of 14 residues. V lost 4 bases and J lost 6; bases outside the gene matches: 3. Germline CDR1 and CDR2: MNHEY and SMNVEV (reference sequence). The CDR3 DNA reads as TGTGCCAGCAGTTCGGGACAGGGGGCGAATGGCTACACCTTC. Translating gives CASSSGQGANGYTF.

Only a few counts were recorded for this clonotype. The chain carries TRBV12-3 or TRBV12-4 and TRBJ2-7; TRBD1 matches 9 bases. Trimming took 6 bases from V and 3 from J; bases not matched to a gene: 12. The CDR3 spans 16 residues. This chain's CDR3 is CASSPTGGILLYEQYF. The CDR3, as DNA: TGTGCCAGCAGCCCGACAGGGGGTATTCTTCTCTACGAGCAGTACTTC.

This clonotype was seen a handful of times. The V call is TRBV20-1, the J call TRBJ1-5; D may be TRBD1 (6 bases). Per germline, CDR1 DFQATT and CDR2 SNEGSKA (reference sequence). Trimming pared 4 bases from V and 2 bases from J, leaving 12 bases between. The CDR3 has 14 residues. The CDR3 sequence is CSAIGGWGNQPQHF. CDR3 nucleotides: TGCAGTGCTATAGGGGGTTGGGGCAATCAGCCCCAGCATTTT.

This clonotype was seen more than once but under ten times. The gene calls are TRBV12-3 or TRBV12-4 and TRBJ1-2; no clear D gene. Trimming removed 8 bases from V and 4 bases from J, with 14 bases in between. This CDR3 has 13 residues. CDR3 region: CASFGEPSYGYTF. The CDR3 DNA reads TGTGCCAGCTTCGGGGAGCCATCCTATGGCTACACCTTC.

Only a few counts were recorded for this clonotype. In DNA, the CDR3 is TGTGCCAGCAGCCTACAATGGCAGCATCAGCCCCAGCATTTT. Its protein product is CASSLQWQHQPQHF. The chain joins TRBV6-5 to TRBJ1-5; no clear D gene. CDR3 length: 14 residues. CDR1 is MNHEY, CDR2 SVGAGI, per germline. Trimming shortened V by 6 bases and J by 5 bases, and 14 bases separated the two germline ends.

This clonotype came up a few times. The V call is TRBV11-1, the J call TRBJ2-7, with TRBD1 identical over 7 bases. Germline V gene data show CDR1 as SGHAT and CDR2 as FQDESV (reference sequence). The length of the CDR3 is 15 residues. V shed 5 bases and J 5 bases; nucleotides not matched to a gene: 12. The CDR3 spells CASSEPGQRFHEQYF. CDR3 DNA: TGTGCCAGCAGCGAACCGGGACAGAGGTTCCACGAGCAGTACTTC.

This clonotype was observed many times. The genes are TRBV27 and TRBJ2-1; weak D call: TRBD2 (6 bases). This CDR3 has 14 residues. The V end lost 5 bases, the J end lost 4 bases, and 12 bases lay between the germline ends. Looked up from germline, CDR1 is MNHEY and CDR2 is SMNVEV (reference sequence). Here the CDR3 reads CASSMGDFYNEQFF. For the CDR3, the DNA is TGTGCCAGCAGTATGGGGGACTTTTACAATGAGCAGTTCTTC.

In its sample, this clonotype was seen many times. The chain uses TRBV27 and TRBJ1-1, with unresolved D. The CDR3 totals 13 residues. Per the germline V gene, CDR1 is MNHEY and CDR2 is SMNVEV (reference sequence). The V end lost 2 bases, the J end lost 3 bases, and 7 bases lay between the germline ends. The CDR3 nucleotides read TGTGCCAGCAGTTTAACCGGGTACACTGAAGCTTTCTTT. Amino acid sequence: CASSLTGYTEAFF.

This clonotype was recorded at least ten times. The chain has TRBV7-8 and TRBJ2-1, with 11 bases matching TRBD1. Germline CDR1 and CDR2: SGHVS and FQNEAQ. CDR3 length equals 15 residues. With 5 bases clipped from V and 7 bases from J, the junction kept 7 bases outside the gene matches. The chain's CDR3 is CASSTGQGARNEQFF. CDR3 sequence (DNA): TGTGCCAGCAGCACTGGACAGGGGGCGAGGAATGAGCAGTTCTTC.

The table lists this clonotype with many counts. The chain carries TRBV12-3 or TRBV12-4 and TRBJ2-3; either TRBD1 or TRBD2 may supply D (5 bases each). V dropped 4 bases and J dropped 8 bases, with 19 bases sitting between them. This CDR3 is built from 15 residues. The CDR3 DNA reads TGTGCCAGCAGTTCTAGGGGAGATTACTATGGTACGCAGTATTTT. The encoded protein is CASSSRGDYYGTQYF.

In this sample, this clonotype turned up a few times. The genes are TRBV12-3 or TRBV12-4 and TRBJ1-2; D ambiguous. Trimming took off 4 bases at V and 0 bases at J, with 12 bases between the two ends. The CDR3 sequence is 15 residues long. The CDR3 loop is CASSSLGTANYGYTF. CDR3 in DNA: TGTGCCAGCAGTTCACTGGGCACAGCTAACTATGGCTACACCTTC.

This clonotype was seen at least ten times. This rearrangement joins TRBV9 to TRBJ2-1; 11 nucleotides line up with TRBD2. V shed 4 bases, J shed 10 bases, and the junction held 1 base outside the gene matches. From germline, CDR1 is SGDLS and CDR2 YYNGEE. The CDR3 is 12 residues long. In DNA form, the CDR3 reads TGTGCCAGCAGCAGACTAGCGGGGGAGCAGTTCTTC. Its translation: CASSRLAGEQFF. Drawing the rest from reference TRBV9 and TRBJ2-1, the complete variable domain is DSGVTQTPKHLITATGQRVTLRCSPRSGDLSVYWYQQSLDQGLQFLIQYYNGEERAKGNILERFSAQQFPDLHSELNLSSLELGDSALYFCASSRLAGEQFFGPGTRLTVL.

The chain employs TRBV5-1 and TRBJ1-4; D is unresolved. V lost 0 bases, J lost 5 bases, and 8 bases lay in between. The CDR3 extends over 14 amino acids. Looked up from germline, CDR1 is SGHRS and CDR2 is YFSETQ. In DNA, the CDR3 is TGCGCCAGCAGCTTGGGGCGAAGGAATGAAAAACTGTTTTTT. Its protein is CASSLGRRNEKLFF.

In this sample, this clonotype turned up many times. The chain couples TRBV12-3 or TRBV12-4 to TRBJ2-2; tentative D call: TRBD1 (6 bases). This CDR3 has 14 amino acids. Deletions cut 5 bases from V and 7 bases from J, with 14 bases between. The CDR3 region is CASSPIQGIGELFF. CDR3 nucleotide sequence: TGTGCCAGCAGTCCAATACAGGGAATCGGGGAGCTGTTTTTT.

This clonotype was seen ten or more times. This chain links TRBV7-8 with TRBJ1-1, with a weak D call TRBD1 (5 bases). CDR1 is SGHVS and CDR2 is FQNEAQ in the germline V gene. The CDR3 has 14 amino acids. The V and J ends lost 4 bases and 1 base respectively, with 10 bases between them. The CDR3 sequence: CASSSQGSNTEAFF. DNA of the CDR3: TGTGCCAGCAGCTCCCAGGGTTCGAACACTGAAGCTTTCTTT.

The rearrangement links TRBV7-6 to TRBJ2-3; no clear D. The V gene's germline CDR1 is SGHVS and CDR2 FNYEAQ. The CDR3 loop spans 16 amino acids. Trimming cost V 5 bases and J 0 bases, with 15 bases left between them. The CDR3 here is CASSTSRSLSTDTQYF. CDR3 coding DNA: TGTGCCAGCAGCACCTCTAGGTCCCTAAGCACAGATACGCAGTATTTT.

This clonotype has ten or more counts. This rearrangement joins TRBV10-3 to TRBJ2-1; 13 bases match TRBD2. The ends lost 6 bases at V and 10 bases at J; junction bases unmatched: 12. There are 16 residues in the CDR3. CDR1 and CDR2 from the germline V gene are ENHRY and SYGVKD. DNA of the CDR3: TGTGCCATCAGGGCCACTAGCGGGGGGGCCCCGGGGGAGCAGTTCTTC. This encodes CAIRATSGGAPGEQFF.

This clonotype has only a few counts. CDR3 DNA: TGCAGCGTTTCCGGGAGCTCTGGGGCCAACGTCCTGACTTTC. Translating it yields CSVSGSSGANVLTF. This chain links TRBV29-1 with TRBJ2-6, with D possibly being TRBD2 (6 bases). V dropped 5 bases and J dropped 0 bases, with 8 bases sitting between them. Germline V gene data show CDR1 as SQVTM and CDR2 as ANQGSEA. CDR3 length: 14 amino acids.

This clonotype was observed many times. CDR3 amino acids: CASSLSPGTGYEKLFF. CDR3 sequence (DNA): TGCGCCAGCAGCTTGTCTCCCGGGACAGGGTATGAAAAACTGTTTTTT. The chain links TRBV5-1 to TRBJ1-4, with TRBD1 matching 9 bases. The germline gives CDR1 SGHRS, CDR2 YFSETQ. The length of the CDR3 is 16 residues. With V trimmed by 1 base and J by 6 bases, 7 bases remained unmatched.

In its sample, this clonotype was seen a few times. Sequence at one end of the junction differs from germline and may be a read error. V usage is TRBV20-1 and J usage is TRBJ2-3, with D perhaps matching TRBD1 or TRBD2 (6 bases each). In germline, CDR1 is DFQATT, CDR2 SNEGSKA (reference sequence). This CDR3 region has 17 residues. Written as DNA, the CDR3 is TGCTGTGCTAGTGGAGTAGGGGGAGGTCCAAGCACAGATACGCAGTATTTT. This gives the protein CCASGVGGGPSTDTQYF.

This clonotype was picked up many times. The CDR3 bases are TGTGCCAGCAGGCCGTCCGGACAGGGCCCCACCGGGGAGCTGTTTTTT. Amino acids: CASRPSGQGPTGELFF. This chain joins TRBV12-3 or TRBV12-4 and TRBJ2-2; 8 bases agree with TRBD1. J was trimmed by 4 bases and V by 6 bases; bases with no gene match: 10. The CDR3 has 16 residues.

This clonotype was recorded many times. The V and J genes are TRBV20-1 and TRBJ2-1; D remains unclear. V was shortened by 0 bases and J by 0 bases, with 9 bases between the two germline ends. CDR1 is DFQATT, CDR2 SNEGSKA, per germline (reference sequence). There are 15 residues in the CDR3. CDR3 in DNA: TGCAGTGCTAGAGATTCACACGGCTCCTACAATGAGCAGTTCTTC. Translated, it gives CSARDSHGSYNEQFF.

J is TRBJ1-6 and V is TRBV20-1, with TRBD1 as a possible D gene (6 bases). The CDR3 runs to 18 residues. Germline CDR1 is DFQATT and CDR2 is SNEGSKA (reference sequence). V was cut by 1 base and J by 0 bases, with 16 bases left in between. CDR3 loop: CSARVYGQGSSYNSPLHF. DNA for the CDR3: TGCAGTGCTAGAGTTTACGGGCAGGGGAGCTCCTATAATTCACCCCTCCACTTT.

This clonotype was counted a few times. CDR3 protein: CASSLLGVSEAFF. Written as DNA, the CDR3 is TGTGCCAGCAGCCTTCTGGGGGTGTCTGAAGCTTTCTTT. The chain employs TRBV11-2 and TRBJ1-1; D is possibly TRBD1 (5 bases). Trimming stripped 5 bases from V and 6 bases from J, with 13 bases between. The CDR3 length is 13 residues. Germline CDR1 is SGHAT and CDR2 is FQNNGV.

The chain employs TRBV7-2 and TRBJ1-1; D gene unclear. V lost 5 bases and J 4 bases, leaving 20 bases between the germline ends. This CDR3 comprises 16 residues. Germline CDR1 and CDR2: SGHTA and FQGNSA. CDR3 DNA: TGTGCCAGCAGCCCCGGAAATAGAGGCTGGGGCACTGAAGCTTTCTTT. Its translation is CASSPGNRGWGTEAFF.

With regard to this clonotype: A clone one base away is much larger, so this may be a read error. The CDR3 protein is CASSLSREVTGELLF. The DNA of the CDR3 is TGTGCCAGCAGCTTATCCCGCGAGGTCACCGGGGAGCTGCTTTTT. This chain joins TRBV7-2 and TRBJ2-2; a possible D gene is TRBD2 (5 bases). The CDR3 runs to 15 residues. Germline-derived CDR1 and CDR2 are SGHTA and FQGNSA.

This rearrangement joins TRBV5-1 to TRBJ1-1; a possible D gene is TRBD1 (5 bases). The V end was cut by 4 bases, the J end by 0 bases, with 13 bases between. This CDR3 comprises 15 residues. Germline V lookup: CDR1 SGHRS, CDR2 YFSETQ. The CDR3 nucleotides are TGCGCCAGCAGCAGGGACGGAAAGATGAACACTGAAGCTTTCTTT. It translates to CASSRDGKMNTEAFF.

In this sample, this clonotype turned up a few times. The J gene is TRBJ2-3, the V gene TRBV12-3 or TRBV12-4; D assignment may be TRBD1 or TRBD2 (5 bases each). Trimming removed 3 bases from V and 5 bases from J, with 12 bases in between. This CDR3 contains 14 residues. The CDR3 loop reads CASSFGRAGDTQYF. The CDR3, as DNA: TGTGCCAGCAGTTTCGGCAGGGCGGGAGATACGCAGTATTTT.

V is TRBV11-2 and J is TRBJ1-1, with D tentatively TRBD1 (6 bases). The CDR3 totals 16 residues. Per germline, CDR1 SGHAT and CDR2 FQNNGV. The V and J ends lost 4 bases and 5 bases respectively, with 20 bases between them. CDR3 in DNA: TGTGCCAGCAGCTCCCTGGGGGCAGGGGCGGTTACTGAAGCTTTCTTT. Translation: CASSSLGAGAVTEAFF.

This rearrangement joins TRBV5-1 to TRBJ1-2; no clear D gene. Germline V CDR1 and CDR2: SGHRS, YFSETQ. This CDR3 comprises 12 residues. Trimming left V 0 bases short and J 7 bases short, with 7 bases between. The CDR3 bases are TGCGCCAGCAGCTTGGCGTGGGGTGGCTACACCTTC. Protein: CASSLAWGGYTF.